The 19 T cell receptor beta chains reported below all come from one sample, sequenced in a study of cytomegalovirus exposure and HLA in healthy donors. The table came from immunoSEQ multiplex PCR; TCRdb's copy has only in-frame clones and leaves some out. The table lists tens of thousands of clones, roughly 90% of them singletons, with 2% to 2.5% in the top ten. The sequenced sample was PBMCs. The receptors here all came from a woman younger than 45 in good health and CMV-seronegative.

This clone was detected once. The gene calls are TRBV6-1 and TRBJ1-4, with D unresolved. Germline V gene data show CDR1 as MNHNS and CDR2 as SASEGT. The CDR3 covers 15 residues. V lost 7 bases to trimming and J lost 1 base, with 13 bases between them. For the CDR3, the DNA is TGTGCCAGCACCCATTACGGGAGAACTAATGAAAAACTGTTTTTT. Translating gives CASTHYGRTNEKLFF.

The chain combines TRBV11-2 with TRBJ1-1; no clear D gene. CDR1 and CDR2 from the germline V gene are SGHAT and FQNNGV. This CDR3 has 13 amino acids. The V end was cut by 0 bases, the J end by 5 bases, with 7 bases between. The CDR3 protein is CASSLERKTEAFF. Written as DNA, the CDR3 is TGTGCCAGCAGCTTAGAGAGGAAAACTGAAGCTTTCTTT.

The chain uses TRBV27 and TRBJ2-7, with 7 positions matching TRBD2. The junction had 8 bases not matched to a gene; V was cut back by 4 bases and J by 5 bases. CDR1 is MNHEY and CDR2 is SMNVEV in the germline V gene (reference sequence). The CDR3 covers 14 residues. The CDR3: CASSSLGGSHEQYF. CDR3 nucleotides: TGTGCCAGCAGTTCCCTGGGAGGGTCCCACGAGCAGTACTTC.

The CDR3 protein is CAIAETSGTSTDTQYF. The CDR3 coding sequence is TGTGCCATCGCGGAGACTAGCGGGACTAGCACAGATACGCAGTATTTT. V usage is TRBV10-3 and J usage is TRBJ2-3; 11 bases agree with TRBD2. From germline, CDR1 is ENHRY and CDR2 SYGVKD. With 8 bases clipped from V and 0 bases from J, the junction kept 7 bases outside the gene matches. This CDR3 is 16 amino acids long.

DNA for the CDR3: TGTGCCAGCAGTCGGTTAGGGGGCGCGGAGACCCAGTACTTC. It specifies CASSRLGGAETQYF. J is TRBJ2-5 and V is TRBV6-6; 7 nucleotides align to TRBD1. V lost 5 bases to trimming and J lost 5 bases; unmatched junction nucleotides: 8. Germline V gives CDR1 MNHNY, CDR2 SVGAGI (reference sequence). This CDR3 has 14 residues.

The V call is TRBV7-9, the J call TRBJ1-1, with D maybe TRBD1 (6 bases). V shed 5 bases and J shed 5 bases, with 9 bases lying between them. Per germline, CDR1 SEHNR and CDR2 FQNEAQ (reference sequence). This CDR3 is built from 12 residues. CDR3 sequence: CASSTQGTEAFF. CDR3 in DNA: TGTGCCAGCAGCACACAGGGAACTGAAGCTTTCTTT.

This clone turned up a few times. The V and J genes are TRBV9 and TRBJ1-5, with 7 bases lining up with TRBD1. Unmatched junction bases numbered 3, after V lost 0 bases and J lost 3 bases. The CDR3 covers 15 residues. Germline V lookup: CDR1 SGDLS, CDR2 YYNGEE. The chain's CDR3 is CASSVGGQLNQPQHF. The CDR3 DNA sequence: TGTGCCAGCAGCGTAGGGGGACAGCTCAATCAGCCCCAGCATTTT. The variable domain in full, with the rest retrieved from reference TRBV9 and TRBJ1-5, is DSGVTQTPKHLITATGQRVTLRCSPRSGDLSVYWYQQSLDQGLQFLIQYYNGEERAKGNILERFSAQQFPDLHSELNLSSLELGDSALYFCASSVGGQLNQPQHFGDGTRLSIL.

The chain links TRBV6-5 to TRBJ2-1; 7 bases fit TRBD1. The CDR3 runs 15 residues. J gave up 4 bases and V 2 bases, and 5 bases lay outside the gene matches. Germline lookup yields CDR1 MNHEY and CDR2 SVGAGI. The CDR3 DNA reads as TGTGCCAGCAGTTACCGGGACAGCATTTACAATGAGCAGTTCTTC. Translation gives CASSYRDSIYNEQFF.

The CDR3 region is CASRTGGGETQYF. The CDR3 DNA reads TGTGCCAGCAGAACAGGGGGCGGGGAGACCCAGTACTTC. J is TRBJ2-5 and V is TRBV27; 9 bases agree with TRBD1. Germline assignment: CDR1 MNHEY and CDR2 SMNVEV (reference sequence). The CDR3 loop spans 13 amino acids. The V and J ends lost 6 bases and 5 bases, in that order; junction bases with no gene match: 4.

CDR3 loop: CARRGGGVSGYTF. The CDR3 DNA sequence: TGTGCCCGCCGAGGGGGAGGGGTGAGTGGCTACACCTTC. This chain joins TRBV2 and TRBJ1-2; a weak D match, TRBD1 (6 bases). In germline, CDR1 is SNHLY, CDR2 FYNNEI. Trimming cost V 11 bases and J 7 bases, with 20 bases left between them. The CDR3 totals 13 residues.

The chain recombines TRBV10-2 with TRBJ2-3; no definite D call. Looked up from germline, CDR1 is WSHSY and CDR2 is SAAADI. V gave up 6 bases and J gave up 6 bases, with 13 bases separating them. This CDR3 is built from 13 residues. Written as DNA, the CDR3 is TGCGCCAGCAGCCAGGCAATTCCCGATACGCAGTATTTT. Amino acids: CASSQAIPDTQYF.

The chain links TRBV4-1 to TRBJ2-2; D is unresolved. Germline lookup yields CDR1 MGHRA and CDR2 YSYEKL. The germline V and J ends were trimmed by 1 base and 6 bases, with 18 bases remaining between them. The CDR3 sequence is 17 residues long. This chain's CDR3 is CASSQGVAARVAGELFF. The CDR3 region has the DNA TGCGCCAGCAGCCAAGGGGTTGCAGCGCGAGTTGCCGGGGAGCTGTTTTTT.

This clone has only one observation. V and J are TRBV6-5 and TRBJ2-7; no clear D gene. Trimming removed 5 bases from V and 0 bases from J, with 8 bases in between. Germline CDR1 reads MNHEY; CDR2 reads SVGAGI. This CDR3 has 13 amino acids. The CDR3 coding sequence is TGTGCCAGCAGTACGGGTAGCTCCTACGAGCAGTACTTC. It yields the protein CASSTGSSYEQYF.

A word on this clone: Other DNA sequences in the sample encode the same CDR3. This rearrangement joins TRBV7-9 to TRBJ1-1, with 7 bases aligning to TRBD1. The V segment lost 1 base and the J segment 1 base; nucleotides outside the gene matches: 0. Germline V CDR1 and CDR2: SEHNR, FQNEAQ (reference sequence). CDR3 length: 14 residues. CDR3 protein: CASSLGQGNTEAFF. CDR3 coding DNA: TGTGCCAGCAGCTTAGGACAGGGGAACACTGAAGCTTTCTTT.

This clone appeared a few times. This rearrangement joins TRBV30 to TRBJ1-2; 11 nucleotides match TRBD1. CDR3 size: 15 residues. V was pared by 3 bases and J by 8 bases, with 11 bases of the junction left unmatched. The germline CDR1 and CDR2 sequences are GTSNPN and SVGIG (reference sequence). The CDR3 region is CAWSPDPGQGVGYTF. The CDR3 bases are TGTGCCTGGAGCCCCGATCCGGGACAGGGGGTCGGCTACACCTTC.

This sequence joins TRBV4-2 and TRBJ1-2; weak D call: TRBD1 (6 bases). The CDR3 spans 14 residues. CDR1 is LGHNA and CDR2 is YNFKEQ in the germline V gene. The V and J ends lost 0 bases and 6 bases respectively, with 11 bases between them. CDR3 in DNA: TGTGCCAGCAGCCAAGATTGGGACAAAGATGGCTACACCTTC. Translation: CASSQDWDKDGYTF.

The rearrangement links TRBV7-2 to TRBJ1-1; the match to TRBD1 covers 8 bases. The CDR3 length is 14 residues. V shed 5 bases and J 5 bases; nucleotides not matched to a gene: 7. CDR1 SGHTA and CDR2 FQGNSA come from the germline V gene. The CDR3 is CASSIPGGWTEAFF. In nucleotides, the CDR3 is TGTGCCAGCAGCATTCCAGGGGGCTGGACTGAAGCTTTCTTT.

The chain carries TRBV5-5 and TRBJ2-7, with D tentatively TRBD1 (5 bases). Per the germline V gene, CDR1 is SGHKS and CDR2 is YYEKEE (reference sequence). The V end was cut by 0 bases, the J end by 2 bases, with 12 bases between. The CDR3 is 15 residues long. DNA of the CDR3: TGTGCCAGCAGCTTGGACCAGGGATATACCTACGAGCAGTACTTC. Its translation is CASSLDQGYTYEQYF.

This chain uses TRBV18 with TRBJ2-1, with TRBD1 matching over 9 bases. The CDR3 is 15 amino acids. Trimming cost V 3 bases and J 7 bases; bases outside gene matches: 7. Germline values: CDR1 KGHSH, CDR2 LQKENI. The CDR3: CASSPSGTGSNEQFF. The DNA for the CDR3 is TGTGCCAGCTCACCTTCCGGGACAGGGTCAAATGAGCAGTTCTTC.